The text below deals with one T cell receptor beta chain. Libraries were prepared by immunoSEQ multiplex PCR; TCRdb keeps only in-frame clonotypes and omits some of them. The data hold 300,000 to 450,000 clones, with roughly 86% observed a single time. The data stem from a study of blood T cell repertoires in COVID-19. V lost 4 bases, J lost 4 bases, and 14 bases lay in between. Germline V gene data show CDR1 as SGHRS and CDR2 as YFSETQ. The CDR3 is made up of 15 amino acids. This sequence joins TRBV5-1 and TRBJ1-4; D is unresolved. This clonotype was sampled from a woman in her fifties or sixties with COVID-19, enrolled during active disease. Sequenced material: peripheral blood. This CDR3 is CASSLRNGDNEKLFF. CDR3 in DNA: TGCGCCAGCAGCCTTAGGAACGGAGATAATGAAAAACTGTTTTTT.